The 13 T cell receptor beta chains in this list originate from one sample, sequenced in a study of control samples from healthy donors and cancer patients. Produced via immunoSEQ multiplex PCR; TCRdb's table is partial and in-frame only. The data hold almost 90,000 clones, with 85% observed a single time. Input material: blood. These receptors were obtained from a woman aged 40 to 55 in good health.

V gene TRBV11-3 combines with J gene TRBJ2-3, with 7 bases fitting TRBD1. With V trimmed by 2 bases and J by 2 bases, 10 bases remained unmatched. The CDR3 is 17 amino acids. Germline CDR1 SGHNT, CDR2 YENEEA. The CDR3 DNA sequence: TGTGCCAGCAGCTTAATGGGGACAGCCTTTCTCACAGATACGCAGTATTTT. Protein sequence: CASSLMGTAFLTDTQYF.

The chain carries TRBV9 and TRBJ2-3, with 12 nucleotides matching TRBD2. V dropped 0 bases and J dropped 6; count of bases not matched to a gene: 8. The germline gives CDR1 SGDLS, CDR2 YYNGEE. There are 17 residues in the CDR3. The DNA of the CDR3 is TGTGCCAGCAGCGTAGAGCCTAGCGGGGGGGCTAGGGATACGCAGTATTTT. This translates into CASSVEPSGGARDTQYF.

V usage is TRBV3-1 (or the pseudogene TRBV3-2) and J usage is TRBJ1-2; 10 nucleotides agree with TRBD1. The CDR3 sequence is 17 residues long. The junction had 10 bases not matched to a gene; V was cut back by 1 base and J by 5 bases. Germline loops: CDR1 LGHDT, CDR2 YNNKEL (reference sequence). CDR3 loop: CASSQGGTGVRRYGYTF. The DNA of the CDR3 is TGTGCCAGCAGCCAAGGTGGGACAGGGGTAAGGCGGTATGGCTACACCTTC.

V and J are TRBV6-5 and TRBJ1-2; maybe TRBD1 (5 bases). CDR1 and CDR2 (germline): MNHEY, SVGAGI. The CDR3 totals 13 residues. Trimming left V 0 bases short and J 6 bases short, with 8 bases between. The CDR3 nucleotides read TGTGCCAGCAGTTACTCGAGGGGTAATGGCTACACCTTC. Protein: CASSYSRGNGYTF.

The gene calls are TRBV2 and TRBJ1-6; D ambiguous. The CDR3 consists of 15 residues. Trimming removed 10 bases at V and 0 bases at J, with 13 bases between. Looked up from germline, CDR1 is SNHLY and CDR2 is FYNNEI. CDR3: CATMNRNSYNSPLHF. The DNA for the CDR3 is TGTGCCACCATGAATCGGAACTCCTATAATTCACCCCTCCACTTT.

The chain uses TRBV6-6 and TRBJ2-2; D is perhaps TRBD2 (6 bases). Trimming took off 5 bases at V and 0 bases at J, with 13 bases between the two ends. Germline CDR1 is MNHNY and CDR2 is SVGAGI (reference sequence). The CDR3 has 16 residues. This chain's CDR3 is CASSLRTGANTGELFF. DNA of the CDR3: TGTGCCAGCAGTCTCCGGACGGGAGCGAACACCGGGGAGCTGTTTTTT.

The chain has TRBV19 and TRBJ1-3; weak D call: TRBD1 (6 bases). The CDR3 loop spans 14 amino acids. Germline V gene lookup returns CDR1 LNHDA and CDR2 SQIVND (reference sequence). V was trimmed by 6 bases and J by 0 bases, leaving 9 bases between them. CDR3: CASSRDNSGNTIYF. In DNA form, the CDR3 reads TGTGCCAGTAGCCGGGACAACTCTGGAAACACCATATATTTT.

The chain is built from TRBV19 and TRBJ2-1; TRBD2 aligns across 12 bases. V trimming: 4 bases; J trimming: 8 bases; junction bases outside the gene matches: 9. Germline-derived CDR1 and CDR2 are LNHDA and SQIVND (reference sequence). The CDR3 consists of 16 residues. The CDR3 bases are TGTGCCAGTAGTACTCTTCTAGCGGGGGGGCCCCATGAGCAGTTCTTC. This sequence encodes CASSTLLAGGPHEQFF.

The rearrangement links TRBV12-5 to TRBJ1-1; D call uncertain. V was trimmed by 1 base and J by 1 base, leaving 4 bases between them. This CDR3 region has 13 residues. Germline CDR1 reads LGHNT; CDR2 reads FRNRAP. The CDR3 region is CASGLEANTEAFF. The DNA of the CDR3 is TGTGCTAGTGGTTTGGAGGCGAACACTGAAGCTTTCTTT.

In nucleotides, the CDR3 is TGCGCCAGCAGCAGGGCAGCCGCTAATGAAAAACTGTTTTTT. Residues: CASSRAAANEKLFF. V usage is TRBV5-1 and J usage is TRBJ1-4; D unclear. Germline loops: CDR1 SGHRS, CDR2 YFSETQ. V lost 4 bases to trimming and J lost 3 bases, with 10 bases between them. The CDR3 contains 14 residues.

The V gene is TRBV5-3, the J gene TRBJ2-3; TRBD2 agrees at 16 bases. TRBV5-3 belongs to the ORF category, with a function that is uncertain. Trimming removed 4 bases from V and 4 bases from J; junction bases left unmatched: 9. The CDR3 runs 18 residues. The CDR3 DNA is TGTGCCAGAAGCCACTCGGGACTAGCGGGGGGGCCCTCAGATACGCAGTATTTT. Translating it yields CARSHSGLAGGPSDTQYF.

V and J are TRBV21-1 and TRBJ2-2. TRBV21-1 is assigned pseudogene status. This CDR3 comprises 14 residues. Written as DNA, the CDR3 is TGTGCCAGCAGCGGGGGGCGCGGCACCGGGGAGCTGTTTTTT. As protein: CASSGGRGTGELFF.

J is TRBJ2-1 and V is TRBV3-1 (or the pseudogene TRBV3-2), with D uncertain. The CDR3 runs 14 residues. V lost 2 bases to trimming and J lost 6 bases, with 11 bases between them. Germline V gives CDR1 LGHDT, CDR2 YNNKEL (reference sequence). The chain's CDR3 is CASSQRGPRNEQFF. Written as DNA, the CDR3 is TGTGCCAGCAGCCAACGTGGACCCCGCAATGAGCAGTTCTTC.